Below, 30 T cell receptor beta chains from the same sample are listed, as sequenced in a study of Graves' ophthalmopathy and Graves' hyperthyroidism. From RNA, the CDR3 regions of TCR beta chains were amplified and sequenced. First-round RT-PCR used HTBI primers; second-round multiplex PCR followed. In TCRdb, the multiplex PCR reads were re-called with MiXCR into one record per CDR3 protein. The sample gives hundreds of thousands of distinct CDR3 sequences, roughly 39% of which show up once; around 3.3% is in the top ten. The sample taken for sequencing was peripheral blood. The receptor source for this set is an adult man with Graves' ophthalmopathy.

About this clonotype itself: One base away lies a much larger clone, so this may be a sequencing read error. The V gene is TRBV19, the J gene TRBJ2-7; possible D gene TRBD2, 5 bases. The germline CDR1 and CDR2 sequences are LNHDA and SQIVND (reference sequence). The CDR3 spans 14 residues. Trimming cost V 2 bases and J 4 bases, with 12 bases left between them. Here the CDR3 reads CASSIPAPGYEQYF. CDR3 coding DNA: TGTGCCAGTAGTATACCTGCGCCGGGGTACGAGCAGTACTTC.

The chain is built from TRBV10-3 and TRBJ2-7; 10 positions match TRBD1. Germline loops: CDR1 ENHRY, CDR2 SYGVKD. V trimming: 6 bases; J trimming: 5 bases; junction bases outside the gene matches: 10. CDR3 length: 15 amino acids. CDR3 bases: TGTGCCATCAGGACCGGACAGGGGGTAACCCACGAGCAGTACTTC. Translating it yields CAIRTGQGVTHEQYF.

V is TRBV2 and J is TRBJ1-4; no clear D gene. V dropped 3 bases and J dropped 4 bases, with 18 bases sitting between them. The CDR3 contains 17 residues. Germline V gives CDR1 SNHLY, CDR2 FYNNEI. The CDR3 region is CASSELTSEALNEKLFF. CDR3 DNA: TGTGCCAGCAGTGAGCTGACTAGCGAGGCCCTTAATGAAAAACTGTTTTTT.

This clonotype showed up many times. The rearrangement links TRBV25-1 to TRBJ2-3; 8 bases map to TRBD2. This CDR3 comprises 16 residues. V lost 5 bases to trimming and J lost 2 bases; unmatched junction nucleotides: 9. CDR1 is MGHDK and CDR2 is SYGVNS in the germline V gene. In nucleotides, the CDR3 is TGTGCCAGCAGTCCTACGGCGGGAGGCACCACAGATACGCAGTATTTT. Protein product: CASSPTAGGTTDTQYF.

This clonotype occurred a few times. The chain links TRBV18 to TRBJ1-1, with a tentative D call TRBD1 (5 bases). The CDR3 covers 14 residues. V lost 3 bases, J lost 3 bases, and 11 bases lay in between. Germline loops: CDR1 KGHSH, CDR2 LQKENI. The CDR3 reads CASSPQGMDTEAFF. The CDR3 DNA follows: TGTGCCAGCTCACCGCAGGGTATGGACACTGAAGCTTTCTTT.

The CDR3 region is CATSGGDTQYF. In nucleotides, the CDR3 is TGTGCGACTAGCGGGGGTGACACCCAGTACTTC. This chain links TRBV10-3 with TRBJ2-5; 12 nucleotides match TRBD2. The germline CDR1 and CDR2 sequences are ENHRY and SYGVKD. This CDR3 has 11 amino acids.

The genes are TRBV7-9 and TRBJ1-1; D is ambiguous. Germline CDR1 reads SEHNR; CDR2 reads FQNEAQ (reference sequence). The CDR3 extends over 15 amino acids. Between the trimmed V and J ends, which lost 5 bases and 4 bases, there was a span of 17 bases. The CDR3 region has the DNA TGTGCCAGCAGCCTAATTAATATTCGGGGCACTGAAGCTTTCTTT. This translates into CASSLINIRGTEAFF.

The V gene is TRBV3-1, the J gene TRBJ2-2; 12 bases match TRBD2. The V gene end was trimmed by 4 bases and the J gene end by 6 bases; junction bases not matched to a gene: 0. CDR3 size: 14 residues. The germline gives CDR1 LGHDT, CDR2 YNNKEL (reference sequence). The CDR3: CASSRTSGAGELFF. The CDR3, as DNA: TGTGCCAGCAGCCGGACTAGCGGGGCCGGGGAGCTGTTTTTT.

This clonotype was observed at least ten times. The chain employs TRBV6-1 and TRBJ1-6; D unclear. This CDR3 has 13 residues. Germline V CDR1 and CDR2: MNHNS, SASEGT. Trimming pared 2 bases from V and 5 bases from J, leaving 4 bases between. As DNA, the CDR3 is TGTGCCAGCAGTGAACGAGATAATTCACCCCTCCACTTT. Translation gives CASSERDNSPLHF.

This rearrangement joins TRBV29-1 to TRBJ2-7, with TRBD1 matching 9 bases. Germline CDR1 SQVTM, CDR2 ANQGSEA. The CDR3 covers 15 residues. Germline trimming cut 0 bases from V and 3 bases from J; bases unmatched to any gene: 6. CDR3 nucleotides: TGCAGCGTTGAAGATCATGACAGGGGGAGCTACGAGCAGTACTTC. Its translation: CSVEDHDRGSYEQYF.

Concerning this clonotype itself: A much more abundant neighbour one base away suggests this may be a read error. The chain carries TRBV11-2 and TRBJ1-1; D perhaps matches TRBD1 (6 bases). CDR3 length: 15 residues. Looked up from germline, CDR1 is SGHAT and CDR2 is FQNNGV. For the CDR3, the DNA is TGTGCCAGCAGCACCACAAGCACAGGGAACACTAAAGCTTTCTTT. Encoded protein: CASSTTSTGNTKAFF. Combining the CDR3 with reference TRBV11-2 and TRBJ1-1 gives the whole variable domain EAGVAQSPRYKIIEKRQSVAFWCNPISGHATLYWYQQILGQGPKLLIQFQNNGVVDDSQLPKDRFSAERLKGVDSTLKIQPAKLEDSAVYLCASSTTSTGNTKAFFGQGTRLTVV.

As to this clonotype: An end of the junction does not agree with germline; a read error may underlie this. The V gene is TRBV24-1, the J gene TRBJ2-3, with 10 bases identical to TRBD2. Germline CDR1 reads KGHDR; CDR2 reads SFDVKD. This CDR3 comprises 14 residues. CDR3 sequence: CASSLGLADPSLYF. The CDR3 coding sequence is TGTGCCAGCAGTTTAGGACTAGCGGACCCGAGCTTGTATTTT.

As regards this clonotype: A much bigger clone sits one base away, suggesting this may be a read error. The chain joins TRBV10-3 to TRBJ1-2, with 8 bases that match TRBD1. There are 14 residues in the CDR3. The trim removed 3 bases at V and 1 base at J, leaving 1 base unmatched. The germline V gene has CDR1 ENHRY and CDR2 SYGVKD. The CDR3 spells CAISDRGLNYGYTF. CDR3 coding DNA: TGTGCCATCAGTGACAGGGGGCTTAACTATGGCTACACCTTC.

This chain joins TRBV5-1 and TRBJ1-6, with D possibly matching TRBD1 (5 bases). The CDR3 extends over 15 amino acids. Between the trimmed V and J ends, which lost 4 bases and 7 bases, there was a span of 15 bases. The germline CDR1 and CDR2 sequences are SGHRS and YFSETQ. The CDR3 nucleotides are TGCGCCAGCAGCATGGGACGCGGCTTCAATTCACCCCTCCACTTT. As protein: CASSMGRGFNSPLHF.

The rearrangement uses TRBV20-1 and TRBJ1-5; TRBD1 matches 7 bases. The CDR3 covers 14 residues. Germline V gene data show CDR1 as DFQATT and CDR2 as SNEGSKA (reference sequence). J lost 5 bases, V lost 0 bases, and 4 bases had no gene match. In nucleotides, the CDR3 is TGCAGTGCTAGAGAGACAGGGTTTGATCAGCCCCAGCATTTT. Translating it yields CSARETGFDQPQHF.

V is TRBV5-6 and J is TRBJ1-5, with D tentatively TRBD1 (5 bases). Trimming took off 3 bases at V and 5 bases at J, with 18 bases between the two ends. CDR3 size: 16 residues. Germline CDR1 and CDR2: SGHDT and YYEEEE. The CDR3 is CASSSSLVDMYQPQHF. CDR3 bases: TGTGCCAGCAGCTCATCCTTGGTGGACATGTATCAGCCCCAGCATTTT.

About this clonotype: One junction end disagrees with the germline gene, perhaps due to a read error. This chain joins TRBV10-3 and TRBJ2-7; D perhaps matches TRBD1 (6 bases). Germline V lookup: CDR1 ENHRY, CDR2 SYGVKD. The CDR3 has 15 amino acids. The CDR3 DNA sequence: TGTGCCAGCAGTCAGGACAGTTCCCCGTCCTACGAGCAGTACTTC. As protein: CASSQDSSPSYEQYF.

The chain's CDR3 is CASSLGRGGESPLHF. The CDR3 nucleotides read TGTGCCAGCAGCTTAGGGAGAGGAGGGGAATCACCCCTCCACTTT. This chain uses TRBV7-6 with TRBJ1-6; D is possibly TRBD1 (5 bases). Germline assignment: CDR1 SGHVS and CDR2 FNYEAQ. V was trimmed by 1 base and J by 10 bases, leaving 14 bases between them. The CDR3 extends over 15 amino acids.

Concerning this clonotype: This may arise from a read error, as a much more abundant clone is one base away. This chain links TRBV5-4 with TRBJ1-2; 10 nucleotides match TRBD1. This CDR3 has 13 amino acids. Germline V lookup: CDR1 SGHNT, CDR2 YYREEE (reference sequence). CDR3 amino acids: CANSLAGQGGYTF. The CDR3 bases are TGTGCCAACAGCTTGGCGGGACAGGGGGGCTACACCTTC.

Details on this clonotype: It is unclear where the CDR3 begins or ends on the DNA, so no DNA is shown, and the CDR3 is as TCRdb lists it. This chain links TRBV6-2 or TRBV6-3 with TRBJ2-7; the D call TRBD2 from the table was never checked on the DNA. Per germline, CDR1 MNHEY and CDR2 SVGEGT. The CDR3 spans 15 amino acids, including both terminal residues. The CDR3 is CASSSSDSGAYEQYF.

The rearrangement links TRBV7-2 to TRBJ2-6, with D possibly TRBD2 on 5 matching bases. The CDR3 runs 17 residues. Trimming shortened V by 5 bases and J by 0 bases, and 14 bases separated the two germline ends. Germline V gives CDR1 SGHTA, CDR2 FQGNSA. Written as DNA, the CDR3 is TGTGCCAGCAGCATAGGACGGGGAAGCTCTGGGGCCAACGTCCTGACTTTC. This codes for CASSIGRGSSGANVLTF.

The sample holds many counts of this clonotype. The V call is TRBV7-8, the J call TRBJ1-3; 9 nucleotides match TRBD1. The germline V gene encodes CDR1 SGHVS and CDR2 FQNEAQ. V dropped 5 bases and J dropped 4; count of bases not matched to a gene: 6. CDR3 length: 15 amino acids. The CDR3 DNA sequence: TGTGCCAGCAGCCCCCGGACAGGGGACGGAAACACCATATATTTT. It translates to CASSPRTGDGNTIYF.

The rearrangement joins TRBV29-1 to TRBJ1-3; D gene uncertain. CDR3 size: 9 residues. Between the trimmed V and J ends, which lost 4 bases and 12 bases, there was a span of 7 bases. Germline-derived CDR1 and CDR2 are SQVTM and ANQGSEA. CDR3: CSVAEHIYF. CDR3 nucleotides: TGCAGCGTTGCCGAGCACATATATTTT. The complete variable domain, with remaining parts taken from reference TRBV29-1 and TRBJ1-3, reads SAVISQKPSRDICQRGTSLTIQCQVDSQVTMMFWYRQQPGQSLTLIATANQGSEATYESGFVIDKFPISRPNLTFSTLTVSNMSPEDSSIYLCSVAEHIYFGEGSWLTVV.

This clonotype occurred many times. This chain's CDR3 is CASSLPRDRGTSGSEQYF. CDR3 coding DNA: TGTGCCAGCAGCCTACCACGGGACAGGGGTACTAGCGGGAGCGAGCAGTACTTC. The V call is TRBV7-8, the J call TRBJ2-7; D might be TRBD2 (11 bases). V shed 5 bases and J shed 6 bases, with 29 bases lying between them. CDR3 length equals 18 residues. In germline, CDR1 is SGHVS, CDR2 FQNEAQ.

Details on this clonotype: A much larger clone differs from this one at a single base, so this may be a read error. The CDR3 carries no conserved terminal phenylalanine or tryptophan, so it likely arises from a read error. The J gene is TRBJ1-2, the V gene TRBV9, with D tentatively TRBD1 (5 bases). The germline V gene encodes CDR1 SGDLS and CDR2 YYNGEE. This CDR3 is built from 14 residues. Trimming removed 5 bases from V and 8 bases from J, with 19 bases in between. CDR3 protein: CASRGLGTSKGYTL. CDR3 nucleotide sequence: TGTGCCAGCAGAGGGCTCGGGACCTCAAAAGGCTACACCCTC.

This clonotype was seen repeatedly, ten times or more. The chain joins TRBV29-1 to TRBJ2-7; the match to TRBD2 covers 14 bases. Germline CDR1 SQVTM, CDR2 ANQGSEA. V was clipped by 7 bases and J by 2 bases; unmatched bases: 13. The CDR3 sequence is 17 residues long. DNA of the CDR3: TGCAGCGCCAAACCCGGGACTAGCGGGAGTGGCGCCTACGAGCAGTACTTC. The encoded protein is CSAKPGTSGSGAYEQYF.

This clonotype occurred a few times. The chain is built from TRBV25-1 and TRBJ2-1; D perhaps matches TRBD1 (6 bases). Germline-derived CDR1 and CDR2 are MGHDK and SYGVNS. V shed 5 bases and J shed 3 bases, with 14 bases lying between them. This CDR3 spans 15 amino acids. The CDR3 sequence is CASSPRSRGYNEQFF. The CDR3 DNA is TGTGCCAGCAGTCCCCGAAGCAGGGGCTACAATGAGCAGTTCTTC.

V gene TRBV10-3 combines with J gene TRBJ2-7; D is uncertain. The germline V and J ends were trimmed by 0 bases and 13 bases, with 10 bases remaining between them. Germline V gives CDR1 ENHRY, CDR2 SYGVKD. This CDR3 contains 11 residues. CDR3 protein: CAISESGKGYF. For the CDR3, the DNA is TGTGCCATCAGTGAGTCGGGGAAAGGATACTTC.

Of note for this clonotype: A much larger clone sits a single nucleotide away, making a read error possible. The gene calls are TRBV5-6 and TRBJ1-3; possibly TRBD1 for D (6 bases). Germline CDR1 SGHDT, CDR2 YYEEEE. This CDR3 spans 14 amino acids. V was clipped by 6 bases and J by 2 bases, with 12 bases between them. The DNA of the CDR3 is TGTGCCAGCAACACAGGGAACCCTGGAAACACCATATATTTT. Translation gives CASNTGNPGNTIYF.

V and J are TRBV11-1 and TRBJ1-1; D not resolved. V dropped 8 bases and J dropped 3 bases, with 16 bases sitting between them. CDR3 size: 14 residues. Germline V gives CDR1 SGHAT, CDR2 FQDESV (reference sequence). DNA for the CDR3: TGTGCCAGCGCTAATAAGGTATTGGACACTGAAGCTTTCTTT. Residues: CASANKVLDTEAFF.